The 31 T cell receptor beta chains below come from one sample, sequenced in a study of Ad26.COV2.S vaccination and SARS-CoV-2 variants. The treatment: roughly 20 received Ad26.COV2.S at low or high dose, single or two shots; roughly five received placebo; per-sample allocation not given. Material that was analyzed had been drawn on day 63 after the first vaccine or placebo injection. Produced via immunoSEQ multiplex PCR; TCRdb's table is partial and in-frame only. The sample shows some 250,000 clones, approximately 87% of them seen only once. The sample consisted of peripheral blood, taken in a trial of Ad26.COV2.S vaccine versus placebo. These receptors were collected from a person between 18 and 59 years old who received the Ad26.COV2.S COVID-19 vaccine or a placebo.

V gene TRBV9 combines with J gene TRBJ2-1, with 16 positions matching TRBD2. The germline V gene encodes CDR1 SGDLS and CDR2 YYNGEE. The CDR3 consists of 19 residues. Losses at the gene ends were 2 bases for V and 3 bases for J; bases not matched to a gene: 8. DNA for the CDR3: TGTGCCAGCAGCGTCCAGGGACTAGCGGGGGGGCCTCTCTACAATGAGCAGTTCTTC. As protein: CASSVQGLAGGPLYNEQFF.

The rearrangement links TRBV9 to TRBJ1-3; D is uncertain. The CDR3 spans 13 residues. Germline lookup yields CDR1 SGDLS and CDR2 YYNGEE. V shed 5 bases and J shed 3 bases, with 9 bases lying between them. The DNA for the CDR3 is TGTGCCAGCAGTGGAGGGTATGGAAACACCATATATTTT. Its protein product is CASSGGYGNTIYF. The full variable domain, completed using reference TRBV9 and TRBJ1-3, is DSGVTQTPKHLITATGQRVTLRCSPRSGDLSVYWYQQSLDQGLQFLIQYYNGEERAKGNILERFSAQQFPDLHSELNLSSLELGDSALYFCASSGGYGNTIYFGEGSWLTVV.

V gene TRBV5-1 combines with J gene TRBJ2-1; D tentatively reads TRBD1 or TRBD2 (5 bases each). Germline CDR1 reads SGHRS; CDR2 reads YFSETQ. With 6 bases removed from V and 5 bases from J, the gap between germline ends came to 21 bases. CDR3 length: 16 residues. The CDR3 here is CASTLQPGPADNEQFF. The CDR3 coding sequence is TGCGCCAGCACTCTCCAACCGGGACCAGCGGACAATGAGCAGTTCTTC.

As to this clone: The junction differs from germline at one of its ends, possibly a read error. CDR3 coding DNA: TGCGCCAGCAGCGGCAGTGTAGTCTCCCACGAGCAGTACTTC. Translated, it gives CASSGSVVSHEQYF. The chain employs TRBV5-1 and TRBJ2-7; D gene ambiguous. Per germline, CDR1 SGHRS and CDR2 YFSETQ. The CDR3 contains 14 residues.

J is TRBJ2-7 and V is TRBV19; D not resolved. CDR1 and CDR2 from the germline V gene are LNHDA and SQIVND (reference sequence). The CDR3 covers 11 residues. V lost 1 base, J lost 5 bases, and 3 bases lay in between. The CDR3 DNA reads TGTGCCAGTAGTATAGCCGACGAGCAGTACTTC. Protein sequence: CASSIADEQYF.

The chain employs TRBV6-1 and TRBJ2-7; 8 bases fit TRBD1. Per the germline V gene, CDR1 is MNHNS and CDR2 is SASEGT. This CDR3 contains 15 residues. V shed 1 base, J shed 1 base, and the junction held 3 bases outside the gene matches. The CDR3 DNA is TGTGCCAGCAGTGAAGAGGACAGGGATTCCTACGAGCAGTACTTC. Amino acid sequence: CASSEEDRDSYEQYF.

The rearrangement links TRBV19 to TRBJ2-2, with D perhaps matching TRBD2 (5 bases). Trimming left V 2 bases short and J 1 base short, with 8 bases between. CDR1 is LNHDA, CDR2 SQIVND, per germline (reference sequence). The CDR3 contains 15 residues. CDR3 residues: CASSIPGLNTGELFF. CDR3 DNA sequence: TGTGCCAGTAGTATACCGGGATTGAACACCGGGGAGCTGTTTTTT. The whole variable domain, filled in from reference TRBV19 and TRBJ2-2, reads DGGITQSPKYLFRKEGQNVTLSCEQNLNHDAMYWYRQDPGQGLRLIYYSQIVNDFQKGDIAEGYSVSREKKESFPLTVTSAQKNPTAFYLCASSIPGLNTGELFFGEGSRLTVL.

The V gene is TRBV9, the J gene TRBJ1-3; D may be TRBD1 (6 bases). The V and J ends lost 4 bases and 4 bases respectively, with 15 bases between them. This CDR3 spans 15 amino acids. CDR1 and CDR2 from the germline V gene are SGDLS and YYNGEE. The CDR3 spells CASSPLGGNGNTIYF. In DNA, the CDR3 is TGTGCCAGCAGCCCCTTAGGGGGGAACGGAAACACCATATATTTT.

This clone was detected once. The chain has TRBV6-5 and TRBJ2-2; 10 bases line up with TRBD2. Germline V gives CDR1 MNHEY, CDR2 SVGAGI. Trimming cost V 5 bases and J 4 bases; bases outside gene matches: 4. The CDR3 extends over 15 amino acids. The DNA of the CDR3 is TGTGCCAGCAGTCGACTAGCGGGTCCCACCGGGGAGCTGTTTTTT. Amino acids: CASSRLAGPTGELFF.

The chain joins TRBV29-1 to TRBJ2-5; 9 nucleotides match TRBD2. Germline V gene lookup returns CDR1 SQVTM and CDR2 ANQGSEA. The CDR3 is made up of 17 amino acids. V was pared by 0 bases and J by 2 bases, with 10 bases of the junction left unmatched. The CDR3 bases are TGCAGCGTTGAAGAAGGTTGGGGACTAGCAGTACAAGAGACCCAGTACTTC. As protein: CSVEEGWGLAVQETQYF. The variable domain in full, completed from reference TRBV29-1 and TRBJ2-5, reads SAVISQKPSRDICQRGTSLTIQCQVDSQVTMMFWYRQQPGQSLTLIATANQGSEATYESGFVIDKFPISRPNLTFSTLTVSNMSPEDSSIYLCSVEEGWGLAVQETQYFGPGTRLLVL.

The chain joins TRBV6-6 to TRBJ2-7; TRBD1 aligns across 11 bases. The CDR3 has 15 amino acids. Per germline, CDR1 MNHNY and CDR2 SVGAGI (reference sequence). V trimming: 2 bases; J trimming: 7 bases; junction bases outside the gene matches: 7. CDR3 loop: CASSYPDRGRDEQYF. The CDR3, as DNA: TGTGCCAGCAGTTACCCGGACAGGGGGCGGGATGAGCAGTACTTC.

The table lists this clone with a few counts. The chain links TRBV6-2 or TRBV6-3 to TRBJ1-1; 8 bases match TRBD1. The trim removed 2 bases at V and 3 bases at J, leaving 8 bases unmatched. Germline CDR1 and CDR2: MNHEY and SVGEGT. This CDR3 comprises 16 residues. CDR3 bases: TGTGCCAGCAGTTACCCCCCAGGGGGCGCTTACACTGAAGCTTTCTTT. It specifies CASSYPPGGAYTEAFF.

The chain combines TRBV5-1 with TRBJ2-1; 12 positions agree with TRBD1. This CDR3 has 16 amino acids. After removal of 3 bases from V and 7 bases from J, the junction contained 8 bases not matched to a gene. Germline V lookup: CDR1 SGHRS, CDR2 YFSETQ. CDR3 protein: CASSSYRDRGPNEQFF. The CDR3, as DNA: TGCGCCAGCAGCTCCTACCGGGACAGGGGGCCGAATGAGCAGTTCTTC.

This clone appeared a single time. This sequence joins TRBV29-1 and TRBJ2-6; tentatively, D is TRBD1 (6 bases). Germline CDR1 reads SQVTM; CDR2 reads ANQGSEA. V lost 0 bases and J lost 3, with 12 bases in between. This CDR3 region has 16 residues. The CDR3 DNA reads as TGCAGCGTTGAAGACCCTGCCAGGGGTGGGGCCAACGTCCTGACTTTC. It is translated as CSVEDPARGGANVLTF.

This clone appeared once. The chain combines TRBV18 with TRBJ1-4; D is ambiguous. Germline assignment: CDR1 KGHSH and CDR2 LQKENI. The V end lost 2 bases, the J end lost 1 base, and 11 bases lay between the germline ends. There are 16 residues in the CDR3. The CDR3 loop is CASSPFLPGTNEKLFF. The CDR3 DNA sequence: TGTGCCAGCTCACCATTTCTCCCCGGAACTAATGAAAAACTGTTTTTT.

This chain joins TRBV3-1 (or the pseudogene TRBV3-2) and TRBJ1-2; weak D call: TRBD1 (5 bases). This CDR3 is built from 16 residues. Between the trimmed V and J ends, which lost 2 bases and 0 bases, there was a span of 13 bases. Looked up from germline, CDR1 is LGHDT and CDR2 is YNNKEL (reference sequence). CDR3 amino acids: CASSQSRQGTNYGYTF. Here the CDR3 DNA reads TGTGCCAGCAGCCAATCCCGTCAGGGCACTAACTATGGCTACACCTTC.

The rearrangement links TRBV2 to TRBJ1-1; unclear D gene. This CDR3 comprises 12 residues. V was trimmed by 5 bases and J by 1 base, leaving 5 bases between them. The germline V gene encodes CDR1 SNHLY and CDR2 FYNNEI. CDR3 residues: CASSTPNTEAFF. CDR3 bases: TGTGCCAGCAGTACACCGAACACTGAAGCTTTCTTT.

This clone was detected only once. The chain joins TRBV10-1 to TRBJ2-1; the match to TRBD1 covers 11 bases. The CDR3 extends over 16 amino acids. V shed 6 bases and J 1 base; nucleotides not matched to a gene: 5. The germline V gene has CDR1 WNHNN and CDR2 SYGVQD (reference sequence). The CDR3 spells CASSLGQGVSYNEQFF. The CDR3 region has the DNA TGCGCCAGCAGCCTGGGACAGGGGGTTTCCTACAATGAGCAGTTCTTC.

The chain employs TRBV18 and TRBJ2-5; 9 bases align to TRBD1. Unmatched junction bases numbered 4, after V lost 6 bases and J lost 2 bases. The CDR3 sequence is 14 residues long. Germline V CDR1 and CDR2: KGHSH, LQKENI. The CDR3 DNA reads TGTGCCAGCTCTCTCGACAGGGGGCAAGAGACCCAGTACTTC. It codes for CASSLDRGQETQYF.

The chain has TRBV9 and TRBJ2-4, with TRBD2 identical over 9 bases. Trimming cost V 7 bases and J 5 bases; bases outside gene matches: 4. Germline V CDR1 and CDR2: SGDLS, YYNGEE. The CDR3 covers 13 residues. The CDR3 is CASGAGGQNIQYF. The DNA for the CDR3 is TGTGCCAGCGGAGCGGGAGGCCAAAACATTCAGTACTTC.

The genes are TRBV5-4 and TRBJ2-1; no reliable D call. Germline CDR1 SGHNT, CDR2 YYREEE (reference sequence). The CDR3 has 11 amino acids. The V and J ends lost 3 bases and 8 bases respectively, with 6 bases between them. This CDR3 is CASSSRDEQFF. In DNA form, the CDR3 reads TGTGCCAGCAGCTCTCGTGATGAGCAGTTCTTC.

The genes are TRBV6-6 and TRBJ1-5; possibly TRBD1 for D (5 bases). V was clipped by 5 bases and J by 4 bases, with 15 bases between them. From germline, CDR1 is MNHNY and CDR2 SVGAGI (reference sequence). There are 15 residues in the CDR3. The CDR3 DNA sequence: TGTGCCAGCAGTCCCATGGGGGTTGCAAATCAGCCCCAGCATTTT. As protein: CASSPMGVANQPQHF.

This rearrangement joins TRBV9 to TRBJ2-1; TRBD1 is a possible D gene (6 bases). CDR3 length equals 16 residues. The germline V gene has CDR1 SGDLS and CDR2 YYNGEE. V shed 4 bases and J shed 1 base, with 15 bases lying between them. The chain's CDR3 is CASSPQGLGSYNEQFF. The CDR3 DNA reads TGTGCCAGCAGCCCCCAGGGGCTAGGGTCCTACAATGAGCAGTTCTTC.

This clone showed up just a few times. This sequence joins TRBV2 and TRBJ2-7; D is perhaps TRBD2 (7 bases). The CDR3 sequence is 16 residues long. In germline, CDR1 is SNHLY, CDR2 FYNNEI. Trimming took 9 bases from V and 3 from J, leaving 24 bases between them. CDR3 sequence: CASTGGQGLGNYEQYF. For the CDR3, the DNA is TGTGCCAGTACCGGGGGGCAGGGTCTAGGAAACTACGAGCAGTACTTC.

This chain joins TRBV9 and TRBJ2-1, with 7 bases fitting TRBD2. The CDR3 sequence is 14 residues long. The germline gives CDR1 SGDLS, CDR2 YYNGEE. V gave up 2 bases and J gave up 3 bases; unmatched junction bases: 2. The CDR3 is CASSVGGSYNEQFF. The DNA of the CDR3 is TGTGCCAGCAGCGTGGGCGGGAGCTACAATGAGCAGTTCTTC.

The chain couples TRBV5-1 to TRBJ1-1; 7 bases fit TRBD1. The CDR3 is 12 amino acids. Germline V CDR1 and CDR2: SGHRS, YFSETQ. V was clipped by 4 bases and J by 5 bases; unmatched bases: 2. This chain's CDR3 is CASSPQGTEAFF. CDR3 DNA: TGCGCCAGCAGCCCACAGGGGACTGAAGCTTTCTTT.

This clone was seen once. V is TRBV18 and J is TRBJ2-7; 10 nucleotides match TRBD2. J lost 0 bases, V lost 3 bases, and 8 bases had no gene match. The CDR3 has 17 amino acids. Looked up from germline, CDR1 is KGHSH and CDR2 is LQKENI. This CDR3 reads CASSPIPGLAASYEQYF. The CDR3 DNA follows: TGTGCCAGCTCACCCATCCCTGGACTAGCGGCCTCCTACGAGCAGTACTTC.

The DNA for the CDR3 is TGCGCCAGCAGCCAGACGAGCTACAATGAGCAGTTCTTC. Translation gives CASSQTSYNEQFF. This chain joins TRBV4-3 and TRBJ2-1; D ambiguous. Trimming pared 3 bases from V and 3 bases from J, leaving 6 bases between. Germline CDR1 and CDR2: LGHNA and YSLEER. The CDR3 sequence is 13 residues long.

This clone was seen a single time. This sequence joins TRBV19 and TRBJ2-3, with 14 bases fitting TRBD2. The germline V gene encodes CDR1 LNHDA and CDR2 SQIVND (reference sequence). The CDR3 length is 15 residues. V lost 6 bases and J lost 5; bases outside the gene matches: 4. CDR3 loop: CASRDGTSGRDTQYF. The CDR3 DNA reads as TGTGCCAGTAGGGATGGGACTAGCGGGAGAGATACGCAGTATTTT.

The V gene is TRBV27, the J gene TRBJ2-7; D may match TRBD1 or TRBD2 (5 bases each). The CDR3 has 15 residues. From germline, CDR1 is MNHEY and CDR2 SMNVEV (reference sequence). The V gene lost 5 bases and the J gene lost 6 bases, with 20 bases spanning the gap. The CDR3 region has the DNA TGTGCCAGCAGTGCCGGGACCGCGAGAAGTGGCGAGCAGTACTTC. Amino acids: CASSAGTARSGEQYF.

This clone was detected a few times. This chain uses TRBV28 with TRBJ2-5; unclear D gene. Deletions cut 3 bases from V and 5 bases from J, with 10 bases between. The CDR3 length is 13 residues. Germline-derived CDR1 and CDR2 are MDHEN and SYDVKM. CDR3 nucleotides: TGTGCCAGCAGTTTGTCGCCTCGGGAGACCCAGTACTTC. It codes for CASSLSPRETQYF. The whole variable domain, remainder taken from reference TRBV28 and TRBJ2-5, is DVKVTQSSRYLVKRTGEKVFLECVQDMDHENMFWYRQDPGLGLRLIYFSYDVKMKEKGDIPEGYSVSREKKERFSLILESASTNQTSMYLCASSLSPRETQYFGPGTRLLVL.